This TCR beta chain was sequenced in a study of blood T cell repertoires in COVID-19. Whole-study context: The United States, Italy and Spain were the sources of the acute and convalescent COVID-19 samples. Sample material is recorded as cDNA or gDNA derived from T cells, B-cell-depleted T cells, or PBMCs.

Trimming pared 0 bases from V and 7 bases from J, leaving 13 bases between. The CDR3 sequence is 14 residues long. In germline, CDR1 is SGHTS, CDR2 YDEGEE. Per the study methods: Amplified reference gene primers provided the basis for estimating nucleated cell counts. Here immunoSEQ multiplex PCR was the method, and the copy in TCRdb shows in-frame clones only, minus some. Clonal size and the V and J genes are those of that table, whereas D and trimming came from the DNA. The sample consists of 120,000 to 150,000 clones, about four fifths of them appearing once. V usage is TRBV5-8 and J usage is TRBJ1-1, with D perhaps matching TRBD1 (5 bases). This TCR was recovered from a human donor in a cohort sampled during active COVID-19. Sequenced sample: peripheral blood. Here the CDR3 reads CASSLGFGGGEAFF. CDR3 coding DNA: TGTGCCAGCAGCTTGGGTTTTGGGGGAGGTGAAGCTTTCTTT.